Here is one T cell receptor (beta chain) with its context. The data were obtained in a study of T cells in Graves' hyperthyroidism and ophthalmopathy. TCR beta CDR3 regions were amplified from RNA transcripts. Researchers ran a first-round RT-PCR on the TCR CDR3 using the HTBI primer set. TCRdb processed the multiplex PCR reads anew with MiXCR; each CDR3 protein has one entry. The sample includes around 540,000 distinct CDR3 sequences, around 15% of them seen just once. The V gene's germline CDR1 is MGHRA and CDR2 YSYEKL. V shed 1 base and J 8 bases; nucleotides not matched to a gene: 4. The CDR3 consists of 14 residues. Reasons for excluding patients were uncontrolled infection, other autoimmune disease, pregnancy or lactation.

The sequencing sample was made of blood. This sequence originates from a woman aged 25 to 45 with Graves' ophthalmopathy. The chain has TRBV4-1 and TRBJ2-1; 8 nucleotides match TRBD2. The CDR3 bases are TGCGCCAGCAGCCAAGCGGGAGGGCCTGATGAGCAGTTCTTC. It yields the protein CASSQAGGPDEQFF.